These 3 T cell receptor beta chains came from one sample sequenced in a study of T cells in women clearing cervical HPV infection. Generated by immunoSEQ multiplex PCR, the TCRdb table keeps only in-frame clones and is missing some. This repertoire includes 20,000 or so clones. Sequencing was performed on blood buffy coat. The receptors here all came from a woman aged 18 to 69 with a cervical HPV16 infection that either progressed to CIN3+ or cleared (not recorded which).

Note on this clone: The read ends 3 residues shy of where the CDR3 ends; the end is completed using the germline J gene. The V call is TRBV7-6, the J call TRBJ1-2; TRBD1 matches 8 bases. V lost 4 bases to trimming and J lost 4 bases; unmatched junction nucleotides: 5. The CDR3 has 14 residues. The germline V gene has CDR1 SGHVS and CDR2 FNYEAQ. CDR3 DNA, as far as it was read: TGTGCCAGCAGCTCTAACGACAGGGGCTATGGC. Translating it yields CASSSNDRGYG. The complete CDR3 sequence is CASSSNDRGYGYTF.

CDR3 bases read: TGTGCCATCAGTGATCCAGGGGACTACAATCAGCCC. Its translation: CAISDPGDYNQP. The whole CDR3 reads CAISDPGDYNQPQHF. This chain links TRBV10-3 with TRBJ1-5; D is possibly TRBD1 (6 bases). Read sequence stops 3 residues before the CDR3 end, and the germline J gene provides the missing end. The CDR3 totals 15 residues. The V gene lost 3 bases and the J gene lost 3 bases, with 12 bases spanning the gap. CDR1 is ENHRY and CDR2 is SYGVKD in the germline V gene.

Comment on this clone: The read stops 3 residues short of the end of the CDR3; the missing end is completed from the germline J gene. The J gene is TRBJ1-1, the V gene TRBV20-1; 8 nucleotides agree with TRBD1. CDR3 length equals 14 residues. The junction had 6 bases not matched to a gene; V was cut back by 5 bases and J by 1 base. CDR1 and CDR2 (germline): DFQATT, SNEGSKA (reference sequence). Partial CDR3 DNA: TGCAGTGCTTTTACCGGGACAGGGAACACTGAA. This gives the protein CSAFTGTGNTE. The entire CDR3 sequence reads CSAFTGTGNTEAFF.